The 25 T cell receptor beta chains in this list originate from one sample, sequenced in a study of blood T cell repertoires in COVID-19. Only in-frame clones appear in the TCRdb table, and some are missing; sequencing was by immunoSEQ multiplex PCR. The sample lists 97,000 or so clones; approximately 86% were seen once. The sample consisted of peripheral blood. The receptor source for this set is a man aged 45 to 65 with active or convalescent COVID-19.

This clone is a singleton in its sample. The chain couples TRBV19 to TRBJ2-5; tentatively, D is TRBD1 (5 bases). Germline lookup yields CDR1 LNHDA and CDR2 SQIVND (reference sequence). V was clipped by 2 bases and J by 5 bases, with 9 bases between them. This CDR3 is 13 amino acids long. The DNA for the CDR3 is TGTGCCAGTAGTATACAGGGAAGGGAGACCCAGTACTTC. The encoded protein is CASSIQGRETQYF.

The gene calls are TRBV6-2 or TRBV6-3 and TRBJ2-4; 9 bases match TRBD1. The trim removed 5 bases at V and 8 bases at J, leaving 7 bases unmatched. From germline, CDR1 is MNHEY and CDR2 SVGEGT. This CDR3 spans 14 amino acids. CDR3 amino acids: CASSLGQGQDIQYF. CDR3 nucleotides: TGTGCCAGCAGTCTGGGACAGGGCCAGGACATTCAGTACTTC.

The rearrangement uses TRBV28 and TRBJ1-2; D is ambiguous. V dropped 3 bases and J dropped 7 bases, with 9 bases sitting between them. The germline CDR1 and CDR2 sequences are MDHEN and SYDVKM. The CDR3 covers 12 residues. The CDR3: CASSLKGSGYTF. The CDR3 DNA is TGTGCCAGCAGTTTGAAAGGGAGTGGCTACACCTTC.

V gene TRBV19 combines with J gene TRBJ1-4, with a tentative D call TRBD1 (5 bases). Germline CDR1 LNHDA, CDR2 SQIVND (reference sequence). The CDR3 extends over 13 amino acids. V gave up 5 bases and J gave up 8 bases, with 12 bases separating them. CDR3: CASSDLTGEKLFF. DNA for the CDR3: TGTGCCAGTAGTGATCTAACAGGCGAAAAACTGTTTTTT.

V and J are TRBV13 and TRBJ2-4, with 7 bases that match TRBD1. V was clipped by 4 bases and J by 2 bases; unmatched bases: 2. CDR1 and CDR2 from the germline V gene are PRHDT and FYEKMQ (reference sequence). This CDR3 has 14 amino acids. In DNA, the CDR3 is TGTGCCAGCAGCTCGACAGGGACCAAAAACATTCAGTACTTC. Amino acids: CASSSTGTKNIQYF.

The chain recombines TRBV7-2 with TRBJ1-5; D may be TRBD1 (6 bases). Germline values: CDR1 SGHTA, CDR2 FQGNSA. The CDR3 has 14 residues. Trimming shortened V by 2 bases and J by 4 bases, and 9 bases separated the two germline ends. The DNA for the CDR3 is TGTGCCAGCAGCTTACCTACAGGGAATCAGCCCCAGCATTTT. This encodes CASSLPTGNQPQHF.

The chain employs TRBV12-2 and TRBJ1-5; no DNA check was done on the table's D call, TRBD1. TRBV12-2 is a known pseudogene. The CDR3 sequence is 14 residues long. This CDR3 is CASRSQAGDQPQHF. CDR3 sequence (DNA): TGTGCAAGTCGCTCTCAGGCCGGCGATCAGCCCCAGCATTTT.

The chain uses TRBV20-1 and TRBJ1-2; D uncertain. The germline gives CDR1 DFQATT, CDR2 SNEGSKA (reference sequence). V lost 3 bases, J lost 3 bases, and 11 bases lay in between. This CDR3 is built from 13 residues. The CDR3 nucleotides are TGCAGTGCTAGTGAGGTCAGTTACTATGGCTACACCTTC. It is translated as CSASEVSYYGYTF.

The chain recombines TRBV7-6 with TRBJ2-6, with a possible D match to TRBD1 (6 bases). Trimming removed 5 bases at V and 0 bases at J, with 11 bases between. The CDR3 has 16 amino acids. Germline V gene data show CDR1 as SGHVS and CDR2 as FNYEAQ. CDR3 protein: CASSPGTPSGANVLTF. Written as DNA, the CDR3 is TGTGCCAGCAGCCCCGGGACACCCTCTGGGGCCAACGTCCTGACTTTC.

A few counts support this clone. The CDR3 here is CASSLYEGYNTEAFF. As DNA, the CDR3 is TGTGCCAGCAGCTTGTATGAGGGTTACAACACTGAAGCTTTCTTT. This chain connects TRBV5-4 to TRBJ1-1; D unclear. Germline CDR1 reads SGHNT; CDR2 reads YYREEE (reference sequence). The V end lost 1 base, the J end lost 2 bases, and 12 bases lay between the germline ends. The CDR3 consists of 15 residues.

This clone was detected a few times. CDR3 in DNA: TGTGCCAGCAGCCGGACAGGAAATCAGCCCCAGCATTTT. Translating it yields CASSRTGNQPQHF. This sequence joins TRBV3-1 (or the pseudogene TRBV3-2) and TRBJ1-5, with TRBD1 matching 7 bases. CDR1 and CDR2 (germline): LGHDT, YNNKEL (reference sequence). The J segment lost 4 bases and the V segment lost 4 bases, leaving 1 base of the junction unmatched. The CDR3 covers 13 residues.

The J gene is TRBJ1-5, the V gene TRBV18, with a possible D match to TRBD1 (6 bases). CDR3 length: 17 residues. With 3 bases removed from V and 0 bases from J, the gap between germline ends came to 15 bases. Germline CDR1 is KGHSH and CDR2 is LQKENI. Here the CDR3 reads CASSPYHGQYSNQPQHF. The DNA for the CDR3 is TGTGCCAGCTCACCCTACCACGGACAGTATAGCAATCAGCCCCAGCATTTT.

The chain recombines TRBV4-3 with TRBJ2-7, with 7 positions matching TRBD1. Trimming at V came to 4 bases and at J to 4 bases, leaving 4 bases not matched to a gene. CDR3 size: 13 residues. CDR1 and CDR2 from the germline V gene are LGHNA and YSLEER. This CDR3 is CASSPHRGYEQYF. DNA of the CDR3: TGCGCCAGCAGCCCGCACAGGGGATACGAGCAGTACTTC.

The chain couples TRBV15 to TRBJ1-6; TRBD1 matches at 8 bases. This CDR3 comprises 15 residues. V shed 3 bases, J shed 8 bases, and the junction held 6 bases outside the gene matches. Germline V gives CDR1 LNHNV, CDR2 YYDKDF (reference sequence). The CDR3 sequence is CATSSRGQGYSPLHF. In nucleotides, the CDR3 is TGTGCCACCAGCAGCCGAGGACAGGGATATTCACCCCTCCACTTT.

The chain combines TRBV6-4 with TRBJ2-3; no firm D call. The germline CDR1 and CDR2 sequences are MRHNA and SNTAGT. The CDR3 runs to 14 residues. The germline V and J ends were trimmed by 4 bases and 0 bases, with 8 bases remaining between them. The CDR3 region is CASSAHMSTDTQYF. The CDR3 DNA reads as TGTGCCAGCAGTGCCCACATGAGCACAGATACGCAGTATTTT.

This chain links TRBV2 with TRBJ1-5; D call uncertain. The CDR3 length is 13 residues. Germline CDR1 SNHLY, CDR2 FYNNEI. Trimming took 6 bases from V and 1 from J, leaving 7 bases between them. The CDR3 DNA follows: TGTGCCAGCAGGAGGGCCAGCAATCAGCCCCAGCATTTT. Its protein is CASRRASNQPQHF. The full variable domain, its missing parts supplied by reference TRBV2 and TRBJ1-5, is EPEVTQTPSHQVTQMGQEVILRCVPISNHLYFYWYRQILGQKVEFLVSFYNNEISEKSEIFDDQFSVERPDGSNFTLKIRSTKLEDSAMYFCASRRASNQPQHFGDGTRLSIL.

The chain carries TRBV5-5 and TRBJ1-5, with D tentatively TRBD1 (5 bases). The CDR3 runs to 16 residues. CDR1 and CDR2 (germline): SGHKS, YYEKEE (reference sequence). With 4 bases removed from V and 5 bases from J, the gap between germline ends came to 19 bases. CDR3 nucleotides: TGTGCCAGCAGCCCTGGTATTGGGGCGTCCTATCAGCCCCAGCATTTT. Translation: CASSPGIGASYQPQHF.

V is TRBV14 and J is TRBJ2-2; D is uncertain. Per the germline V gene, CDR1 is SGHDN and CDR2 is FVKESK. The CDR3 covers 13 residues. Trimming removed 4 bases from V and 4 bases from J, with 7 bases in between. CDR3 protein: CASSLTFTGELFF. As DNA, the CDR3 is TGTGCCAGCAGCCTCACATTCACCGGGGAGCTGTTTTTT.

The rearrangement joins TRBV19 to TRBJ2-5; unclear D gene. V lost 3 bases and J 0 bases, leaving 11 bases between the germline ends. Germline values: CDR1 LNHDA, CDR2 SQIVND (reference sequence). The CDR3 is 15 residues long. The CDR3 DNA reads as TGTGCCAGTAGTATGCGGCCGGTGTACCAAGAGACCCAGTACTTC. Protein product: CASSMRPVYQETQYF. The full variable domain, its missing parts supplied by reference TRBV19 and TRBJ2-5, is DGGITQSPKYLFRKEGQNVTLSCEQNLNHDAMYWYRQDPGQGLRLIYYSQIVNDFQKGDIAEGYSVSREKKESFPLTVTSAQKNPTAFYLCASSMRPVYQETQYFGPGTRLLVL.

The genes are TRBV12-5 and TRBJ2-5; TRBD1 aligns across 8 bases. The germline CDR1 and CDR2 sequences are LGHNT and FRNRAP. This CDR3 comprises 13 residues. V lost 2 bases and J lost 5; bases outside the gene matches: 1. The CDR3 coding sequence is TGTGCTAGTGGTTTGCGGGACAGGGAGACCCAGTACTTC. This translates into CASGLRDRETQYF.

The rearrangement uses TRBV7-8 and TRBJ2-4; 9 nucleotides agree with TRBD2. The V segment lost 1 base and the J segment 4 bases; nucleotides outside the gene matches: 2. This CDR3 has 15 residues. Germline lookup yields CDR1 SGHVS and CDR2 FQNEAQ. CDR3 sequence reads: CASSLGLAGKNIQYF. CDR3 DNA sequence: TGTGCCAGCAGCTTAGGGCTAGCGGGGAAAAACATTCAGTACTTC.

The rearrangement joins TRBV28 to TRBJ1-4, with a tentative D call TRBD1 (6 bases). Trimming took 4 bases from V and 8 from J, leaving 17 bases between them. The length of the CDR3 is 15 residues. Germline CDR1 and CDR2: MDHEN and SYDVKM. The CDR3 loop is CASSSPNRVEEKLFF. CDR3 DNA sequence: TGTGCCAGCAGTTCCCCTAACAGGGTAGAAGAAAAACTGTTTTTT.

The chain uses TRBV6-1 and TRBJ1-5, with D perhaps matching TRBD1 (5 bases). V was clipped by 0 bases and J by 4 bases, with 7 bases between them. Germline CDR1 reads MNHNS; CDR2 reads SASEGT. The CDR3 length is 14 residues. The CDR3 DNA sequence: TGTGCCAGCAGTGAAGCGACAGCAAATCAGCCCCAGCATTTT. Its translation: CASSEATANQPQHF.

This chain joins TRBV19 and TRBJ2-2, with D perhaps matching TRBD1 (5 bases). This CDR3 region has 14 residues. The germline V gene has CDR1 LNHDA and CDR2 SQIVND (reference sequence). The V and J ends lost 6 bases and 1 base respectively, with 9 bases between them. CDR3 DNA: TGTGCCAGTAGGGAGACAGTGAACACCGGGGAGCTGTTTTTT. This sequence encodes CASRETVNTGELFF.

The gene calls are TRBV5-1 and TRBJ1-4; 7 nucleotides line up with TRBD1. Germline V lookup: CDR1 SGHRS, CDR2 YFSETQ. CDR3 length: 15 amino acids. Germline trimming cut 0 bases from V and 7 bases from J; bases unmatched to any gene: 6. The CDR3 nucleotides are TGCGCCAGCAGCTTGGATGGGACAGAGACTGAAAAACTGTTTTTT. This translates into CASSLDGTETEKLFF.